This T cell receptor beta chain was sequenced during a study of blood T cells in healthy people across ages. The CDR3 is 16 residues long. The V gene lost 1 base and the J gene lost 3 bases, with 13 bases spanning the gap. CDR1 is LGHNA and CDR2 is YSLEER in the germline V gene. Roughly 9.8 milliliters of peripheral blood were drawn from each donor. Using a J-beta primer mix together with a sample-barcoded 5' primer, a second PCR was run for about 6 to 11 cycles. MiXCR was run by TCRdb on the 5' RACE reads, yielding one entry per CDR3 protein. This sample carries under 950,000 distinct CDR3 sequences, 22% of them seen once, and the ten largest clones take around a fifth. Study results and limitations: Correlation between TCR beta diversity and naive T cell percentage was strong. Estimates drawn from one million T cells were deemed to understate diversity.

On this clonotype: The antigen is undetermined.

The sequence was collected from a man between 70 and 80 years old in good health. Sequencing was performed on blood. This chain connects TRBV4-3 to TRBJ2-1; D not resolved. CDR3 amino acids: CASSQGLLRIYNEQFF. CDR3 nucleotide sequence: TGCGCCAGCAGCCAAGGACTTCTACGGATCTACAATGAGCAGTTCTTC.